Listed below are T cell receptor beta chains from one sample, sequenced in a study of cytomegalovirus exposure and HLA in healthy donors. Here immunoSEQ multiplex PCR was the method, and the copy in TCRdb shows in-frame clones only, minus some. The sample lists tens of thousands of clones; around 97% were seen once. Source material: PBMCs. These receptors were collected from a man aged 18 to 30 in good health and CMV-seronegative. CDR3s include the opening cysteine and the closing phenylalanine or tryptophan. Each record gives: J gene, clone size, D gene, V gene, CDR3 protein, CDR3 DNA. The D gene is left open where the match is weak. Size tells how often a clone was seen (once, few, many) or the class of an expanded clone, and some rows leave it out.

J gene: TRBJ2-2
clone size: once
D gene: .
V gene: TRBV11-2
CDR3 protein: CASSNWQDNDTGELFF
CDR3 DNA: TGTGCCAGCAGCAATTGGCAGGACAACGACACCGGGGAGCTGTTTTTT

J gene: TRBJ2-1
clone size: .
D gene: TRBD2
V gene: TRBV15
CDR3 protein: CATSRGASGGLNEQFF
CDR3 DNA: TGTGCCACCAGCAGAGGGGCTAGCGGGGGCCTCAATGAGCAGTTCTTC

J gene: TRBJ1-6
clone size: .
D gene: TRBD1
V gene: TRBV4-1
CDR3 protein: CASSPDRGSSPLHF
CDR3 DNA: TGCGCCAGCAGCCCGGACAGGGGCTCTTCACCCCTCCACTTT

J gene: TRBJ1-1
clone size: .
D gene: .
V gene: TRBV28
CDR3 protein: CASSLVRAYKGMGNTEAFF
CDR3 DNA: TGTGCCAGCAGTTTAGTAAGGGCATATAAGGGGATGGGGAACACTGAAGCTTTCTTT

J gene: TRBJ2-1
clone size: .
D gene: TRBD2
V gene: TRBV2
CDR3 protein: CAIGGSGISYNEQFF
CDR3 DNA: TGTGCCATCGGAGGTAGCGGGATTTCCTACAATGAGCAGTTCTTC

J gene: TRBJ1-1
clone size: .
D gene: TRBD1
V gene: TRBV5-1
CDR3 protein: CASSEQGQEGAFF
CDR3 DNA: TGCGCCAGCAGCGAACAGGGGCAGGAAGGCGCTTTCTTT

J gene: TRBJ2-1
clone size: .
D gene: .
V gene: TRBV19
CDR3 protein: CASSIVGLHNEQFF
CDR3 DNA: TGTGCCAGTAGTATAGTGGGACTTCACAATGAGCAGTTCTTC

J gene: TRBJ1-4
clone size: .
D gene: TRBD1
V gene: TRBV5-4
CDR3 protein: CASSVRQGEEKLFF
CDR3 DNA: TGTGCCAGCAGCGTACGACAGGGGGAGGAAAAACTGTTTTTT

J gene: TRBJ1-2
clone size: .
D gene: .
V gene: TRBV2
CDR3 protein: CASSAGRGYGYTF
CDR3 DNA: TGTGCCAGCAGTGCGGGTCGAGGCTATGGCTACACCTTC

J gene: TRBJ2-1
clone size: .
D gene: .
V gene: TRBV28
CDR3 protein: CASSLGGDEQFF
CDR3 DNA: TGTGCCAGCAGCCTCGGCGGGGATGAGCAGTTCTTC

J gene: TRBJ1-1
clone size: once
D gene: .
V gene: TRBV28
CDR3 protein: CASSLTGRDTEAFF
CDR3 DNA: TGTGCCAGCAGTTTGACGGGGAGGGACACTGAAGCTTTCTTT

J gene: TRBJ2-5
clone size: .
D gene: .
V gene: TRBV28
CDR3 protein: CASTSHQGFQETQYF
CDR3 DNA: TGTGCCAGCACTTCACACCAGGGGTTTCAAGAGACCCAGTACTTC

J gene: TRBJ2-2
clone size: .
D gene: TRBD2
V gene: TRBV7-6
CDR3 protein: CASSLSVGGRGTGELFF
CDR3 DNA: TGTGCCAGCAGCTTAAGTGTCGGCGGGAGAGGCACCGGGGAGCTGTTTTTT

J gene: TRBJ1-1
clone size: .
D gene: .
V gene: TRBV5-1
CDR3 protein: CASSTGSRLNTEAFF
CDR3 DNA: TGCGCCAGCAGCACCGGTAGCAGACTAAACACTGAAGCTTTCTTT

J gene: TRBJ1-5
clone size: .
D gene: .
V gene: TRBV5-1
CDR3 protein: CASSLGAGQPQHF
CDR3 DNA: TGCGCCAGCAGCTTGGGCGCGGGTCAGCCCCAGCATTTT

J gene: TRBJ1-3
clone size: .
D gene: .
V gene: TRBV10-3
CDR3 protein: CAISESRETGNTIYF
CDR3 DNA: TGTGCCATCAGTGAGTCGAGGGAAACTGGAAACACCATATATTTT

J gene: TRBJ1-1
clone size: .
D gene: .
V gene: TRBV28
CDR3 protein: CASRPTGNTEAFF
CDR3 DNA: TGTGCCAGCAGACCTACAGGGAACACTGAAGCTTTCTTT

J gene: TRBJ1-3
clone size: .
D gene: TRBD1
V gene: TRBV14
CDR3 protein: CASSERGDRGFYF
CDR3 DNA: TGTGCCAGCAGCGAACGGGGCGACAGGGGGTTTTATTTT

J gene: TRBJ2-1
clone size: .
D gene: .
V gene: TRBV27
CDR3 protein: CATTQTGRDEQFF
CDR3 DNA: TGTGCCACTACCCAAACAGGGAGGGATGAGCAGTTCTTC

J gene: TRBJ2-2
clone size: .
D gene: TRBD1
V gene: TRBV2
CDR3 protein: CASNRDRGRTGELFF
CDR3 DNA: TGTGCCAGCAACCGGGACAGGGGGCGCACCGGGGAGCTGTTTTTT

J gene: TRBJ2-1
clone size: .
D gene: TRBD1
V gene: TRBV4-2
CDR3 protein: CASSQDEAIRDRGDEQFF
CDR3 DNA: TGTGCCAGCAGCCAAGATGAGGCAATCCGGGACAGGGGTGATGAGCAGTTCTTC